The 24 T cell receptor beta chains below were found in one sample sequenced in a study of naive and memory T cell subsets. Two oligonucleotides, mixed equimolar, formed the beta constant-region primer covering TRBC1 and TRBC2. Nested alpha and beta constant-region primers with the SP2 primer drove four PCR rounds on ligated cDNA. TCRdb re-analysed the UMI-ligation and nested PCR reads in MiXCR, keeping a single row per CDR3 protein. Found here are 130,000 to 150,000 distinct CDR3 sequences, roughly 22% of them singletons; the top ten hold 0.09% to 0.13%. These receptors have no identified antigens. Findings of the study overall: Especially in CD8 cells, naive repertoires contained a few larger clonotypes, possibly CD45RA-re-expressing memory cells.

The specimen sequenced was naive CD4+ T cells from blood. The source is a human donor in good health.

A few counts support this clonotype. V gene TRBV15 combines with J gene TRBJ2-1; TRBD2 might be the D (5 bases). Trimming removed 1 base from V and 2 bases from J, with 12 bases in between. The CDR3 is 16 amino acids. The germline V gene has CDR1 LNHNV and CDR2 YYDKDF (reference sequence). The CDR3 coding sequence is TGTGCCACCAGCAGAGTAATGACTACCCCCTACAATGAGCAGTTCTTC. Amino acid sequence: CATSRVMTTPYNEQFF. The full variable domain, its missing parts supplied by reference TRBV15 and TRBJ2-1, is DAMVIQNPRYQVTQFGKPVTLSCSQTLNHNVMYWYQQKSSQAPKLLFHYYDKDFNNEADTPDNFQSRRPNTSFCFLDIRSPGLGDTAMYLCATSRVMTTPYNEQFFGPGTRLTVL.

V is TRBV6-5 and J is TRBJ2-7; TRBD2 matches at 11 bases. The germline V gene has CDR1 MNHEY and CDR2 SVGAGI. V lost 7 bases and J lost 4; bases outside the gene matches: 9. This CDR3 spans 15 amino acids. CDR3 bases: TGTGCCAGCACCCAGGGACTAGCGGAAAGATACGAGCAGTACTTC. Translating gives CASTQGLAERYEQYF.

This clonotype was seen a single time. This rearrangement joins TRBV6-2 or TRBV6-3 to TRBJ1-5; no clear D. Germline V lookup: CDR1 MNHEY, CDR2 SVGEGT. V was shortened by 5 bases and J by 5 bases, with 7 bases between the two germline ends. This CDR3 has 12 residues. CDR3 in amino acids: CASSELYQPQHF. CDR3 in DNA: TGTGCCAGCAGTGAGCTATATCAGCCCCAGCATTTT.

The rearrangement joins TRBV30 to TRBJ2-5; D is uncertain. The V and J ends lost 1 base and 5 bases respectively, with 8 bases between them. Germline assignment: CDR1 GTSNPN and CDR2 SVGIG (reference sequence). The CDR3 covers 12 residues. Written as DNA, the CDR3 is TGTGCCTGGAGTGGTCGTCGGGAGACCCAGTACTTC. Translating gives CAWSGRRETQYF.

This clonotype appeared a few times. The CDR3 region is CASSVDYSATSYNEQFF. In nucleotides, the CDR3 is TGTGCCAGCAGCGTCGACTATAGCGCAACCTCCTACAATGAGCAGTTCTTC. The chain couples TRBV9 to TRBJ2-1, with D maybe TRBD2 (5 bases). CDR3 length equals 17 residues. Germline V lookup: CDR1 SGDLS, CDR2 YYNGEE. Trimming pared 2 bases from V and 0 bases from J, leaving 15 bases between.

This clonotype was counted ten times or more. Compared with germline, one end of the junction differs, possibly owing to a read error. The chain employs TRBV30 and TRBJ2-7, with D perhaps matching TRBD2 (6 bases). The CDR3 loop spans 13 amino acids. In germline, CDR1 is GTSNPN, CDR2 SVGIG (reference sequence). The CDR3 DNA reads TGTGCCTGGAGTGTACGGGTGGAACTAGCTATCAATTTC. Translation gives CAWSVRVELAINF.

On this clonotype: This sequence may be a read error, since a much larger clone differs from it by one base. Here the CDR3 reads CASRWWATDTQYF. CDR3 in DNA: TGTGCCAGCAGATGGTGGGCGACAGATACGCAGTATTTT. The rearrangement links TRBV6-5 to TRBJ2-3; D gene uncertain. The length of the CDR3 is 13 residues. Germline CDR1 and CDR2: MNHEY and SVGAGI. V lost 6 bases and J 3 bases, leaving 10 bases between the germline ends.

This clonotype was found once. This chain links TRBV30 with TRBJ2-3; no clear D gene. The V end was cut by 0 bases, the J end by 3 bases, with 4 bases between. Germline CDR1 is GTSNPN and CDR2 is SVGIG (reference sequence). The CDR3 spans 12 residues. For the CDR3, the DNA is TGTGCCTGGAGTGTATTTACAGATACGCAGTATTTT. Translating it yields CAWSVFTDTQYF. Filled out from reference TRBV30 and TRBJ2-3, the complete variable domain reads SQTIHQWPATLVQPVGSPLSLECTVEGTSNPNLYWYRQAAGRGLQLLFYSVGIGQISSEVPQNLSASRPQDRQFILSSKKLLLSDSGFYLCAWSVFTDTQYFGPGTRLTVL.

This clonotype has more than one count but fewer than ten. The chain links TRBV7-8 to TRBJ2-7; D ambiguous. V was cut by 0 bases and J by 4 bases, with 7 bases left in between. CDR1 is SGHVS, CDR2 FQNEAQ, per germline. The CDR3 runs to 13 residues. CDR3: CASSLARGYEQYF. Here the CDR3 DNA reads TGTGCCAGCAGCTTAGCGCGAGGATACGAGCAGTACTTC.

This clonotype showed up many times. J is TRBJ1-5 and V is TRBV19; tentative D call: TRBD1 (5 bases). The germline V and J ends were trimmed by 5 bases and 7 bases, with 21 bases remaining between them. Germline V gene lookup returns CDR1 LNHDA and CDR2 SQIVND (reference sequence). The CDR3 has 16 amino acids. CDR3 DNA: TGTGCCAGTAGTGTTCGTCAGGGTCCCGGGAACCAGCCCCAGCATTTT. Amino acid sequence: CASSVRQGPGNQPQHF.

The sample holds one count of this clonotype. The gene calls are TRBV4-2 and TRBJ2-5; 13 nucleotides line up with TRBD2. V lost 7 bases to trimming and J lost 5 bases; unmatched junction nucleotides: 10. This CDR3 has 16 amino acids. Germline V CDR1 and CDR2: LGHNA, YNFKEQ. The CDR3 DNA follows: TGTGCCAGCACCCGGACTAGCGGGAGCACATGGGAGACCCAGTACTTC. Its protein product is CASTRTSGSTWETQYF.

The J gene is TRBJ2-7, the V gene TRBV6-5; D not resolved. Trimming pared 8 bases from V and 2 bases from J, leaving 13 bases between. CDR3 length equals 13 residues. Germline CDR1 MNHEY, CDR2 SVGAGI. CDR3 loop: CASGLTFPYEQYF. The CDR3 bases are TGTGCCAGCGGCTTGACATTCCCCTACGAGCAGTACTTC.

The chain couples TRBV6-5 to TRBJ2-5, with TRBD2 matching over 7 bases. This CDR3 spans 16 amino acids. Germline V CDR1 and CDR2: MNHEY, SVGAGI. Trimming cost V 6 bases and J 5 bases; bases outside gene matches: 15. CDR3: CASSDRAGRRPETQYF. The CDR3 nucleotides read TGTGCCAGCAGCGATCGAGCGGGGAGACGGCCCGAGACCCAGTACTTC.

The chain uses TRBV20-1 and TRBJ1-5; D call uncertain. CDR3 length equals 14 residues. V lost 0 bases and J 3 bases, leaving 9 bases between the germline ends. Germline V lookup: CDR1 DFQATT, CDR2 SNEGSKA (reference sequence). CDR3 sequence: CSARDTRYNQPQHF. The CDR3 bases are TGCAGTGCTAGAGATACACGTTACAATCAGCCCCAGCATTTT.

The sample holds a few counts of this clonotype. V usage is TRBV20-1 and J usage is TRBJ1-5, with TRBD1 as a possible D gene (5 bases). The CDR3 runs 15 residues. The germline V and J ends were trimmed by 1 base and 0 bases, with 10 bases remaining between them. CDR1 and CDR2 from the germline V gene are DFQATT and SNEGSKA (reference sequence). The CDR3, as DNA: TGCAGTGCTAGAGCACAGGACTTTAGCAATCAGCCCCAGCATTTT. Protein sequence: CSARAQDFSNQPQHF.

This clonotype occurred a few times. The gene calls are TRBV19 and TRBJ2-4; D might be TRBD1 or TRBD2, each matching 6 bases. Germline values: CDR1 LNHDA, CDR2 SQIVND (reference sequence). V was shortened by 5 bases and J by 0 bases, with 14 bases between the two germline ends. The CDR3 runs 16 residues. Here the CDR3 reads CASSFLGGLAKNIQYF. In DNA form, the CDR3 reads TGTGCCAGTAGTTTCCTAGGGGGACTAGCCAAAAACATTCAGTACTTC.

This clonotype occurred many times. The chain joins TRBV5-1 to TRBJ2-7; TRBD1 is a possible D gene (6 bases). Trimming removed 2 bases from V and 5 bases from J, with 14 bases in between. CDR1 SGHRS and CDR2 YFSETQ come from the germline V gene. The CDR3 extends over 14 amino acids. For the CDR3, the DNA is TGCGCCAGCAGCTTTATCGGGACACCGGACGAGCAGTACTTC. Its protein product is CASSFIGTPDEQYF.

The chain joins TRBV29-1 to TRBJ1-3; D remains unclear. V dropped 4 bases and J dropped 2 bases, with 9 bases sitting between them. The CDR3 covers 13 residues. Germline CDR1 SQVTM, CDR2 ANQGSEA. The CDR3, as DNA: TGCAGCGTTGGAAAGGGAACTGGAAACACCATATATTTT. It is translated as CSVGKGTGNTIYF.

This chain uses TRBV10-3 with TRBJ2-2; TRBD1 matches 8 bases. Germline V gene sequence: CDR1 ENHRY, CDR2 SYGVKD. Trimming took 7 bases from V and 4 from J; bases not matched to a gene: 8. The CDR3 is made up of 15 amino acids. The DNA for the CDR3 is TGTGCCATCATGAGGACAGGGTCGATCACCGGGGAGCTGTTTTTT. It specifies CAIMRTGSITGELFF.

The chain links TRBV20-1 to TRBJ2-3; D might be TRBD1 (5 bases). The CDR3 contains 16 residues. Trimming removed 0 bases at V and 1 base at J, with 14 bases between. Per the germline V gene, CDR1 is DFQATT and CDR2 is SNEGSKA (reference sequence). DNA for the CDR3: TGCAGTGCTAGAGATAGAGTCAGGGCGGGCACAGATACGCAGTATTTT. The encoded protein is CSARDRVRAGTDTQYF.

In its sample, this clonotype was seen once. The chain has TRBV4-1 and TRBJ1-4; D not resolved. Trimming cost V 0 bases and J 3 bases, with 8 bases left between them. Germline V lookup: CDR1 MGHRA, CDR2 YSYEKL. This CDR3 region has 15 residues. For the CDR3, the DNA is TGCGCCAGCAGCCAAGATGGAGGATCTAATGAAAAACTGTTTTTT. Amino acid sequence: CASSQDGGSNEKLFF.

The chain joins TRBV15 to TRBJ2-3; 7 bases map to TRBD2. CDR1 and CDR2 (germline): LNHNV, YYDKDF (reference sequence). The CDR3 contains 16 residues. V shed 0 bases, J shed 9 bases, and the junction held 12 bases outside the gene matches. The CDR3: CATSRDQAGPGGTQYF. Written as DNA, the CDR3 is TGTGCCACCAGCAGAGATCAAGCGGGGCCCGGGGGGACGCAGTATTTT.

This clonotype was detected many times. This chain uses TRBV19 with TRBJ2-3; D perhaps matches TRBD2 (5 bases). The length of the CDR3 is 12 residues. Germline lookup yields CDR1 LNHDA and CDR2 SQIVND (reference sequence). Deletions cut 4 bases from V and 6 bases from J, with 8 bases between. DNA of the CDR3: TGTGCCAGTAGTACTAGCCCGGATACGCAGTATTTT. Translating gives CASSTSPDTQYF.

A few counts support this clonotype. This rearrangement joins TRBV7-2 to TRBJ1-1; tentative D call: TRBD1 (5 bases). Trimming stripped 2 bases from V and 11 bases from J, with 9 bases between. Looked up from germline, CDR1 is SGHTA and CDR2 is FQGNSA. The CDR3 extends over 11 amino acids. The CDR3 nucleotides read TGTGCCAGCAGCTTACGGGGACTGGCTTTCTTT. Its translation: CASSLRGLAFF. Together with reference TRBV7-2 and TRBJ1-1, the CDR3 gives the full variable domain: GAGVSQSPSNKVTEKGKDVELRCDPISGHTALYWYRQSLGQGLEFLIYFQGNSAPDKSGLPSDRFSAERTGGSVSTLTIQRTQQEDSAVYLCASSLRGLAFFGQGTRLTVV.